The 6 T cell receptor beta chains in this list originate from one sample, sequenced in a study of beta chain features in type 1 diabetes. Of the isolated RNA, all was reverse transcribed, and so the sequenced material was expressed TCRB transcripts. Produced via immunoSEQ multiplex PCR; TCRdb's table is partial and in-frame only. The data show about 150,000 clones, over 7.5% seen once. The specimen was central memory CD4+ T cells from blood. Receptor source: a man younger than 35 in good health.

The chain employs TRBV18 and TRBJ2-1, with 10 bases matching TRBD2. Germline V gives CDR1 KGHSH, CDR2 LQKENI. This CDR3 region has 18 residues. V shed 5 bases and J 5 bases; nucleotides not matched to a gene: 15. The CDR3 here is CASSSHRGAGGPNNEQFF. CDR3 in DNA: TGTGCCAGCTCATCTCACCGGGGAGCGGGAGGGCCTAACAATGAGCAGTTCTTC.

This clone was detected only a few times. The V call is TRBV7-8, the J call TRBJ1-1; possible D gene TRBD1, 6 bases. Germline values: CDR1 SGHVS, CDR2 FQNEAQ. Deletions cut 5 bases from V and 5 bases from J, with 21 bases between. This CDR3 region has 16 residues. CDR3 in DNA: TGTGCCAGCAGCCCTAGGGAGGGGGGGGCGCGTACTGAAGCTTTCTTT. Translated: CASSPREGGARTEAFF.

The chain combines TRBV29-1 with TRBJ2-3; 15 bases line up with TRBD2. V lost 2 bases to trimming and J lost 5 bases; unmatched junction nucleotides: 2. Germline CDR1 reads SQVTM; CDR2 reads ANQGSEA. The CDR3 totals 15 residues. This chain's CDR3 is CSVETGLAGGDTQYF. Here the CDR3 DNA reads TGCAGCGTTGAAACGGGACTAGCGGGAGGAGATACGCAGTATTTT.

This CDR3 reads CASLPGHRAGELFF. The CDR3 nucleotides read TGTGCCAGCCTTCCGGGCCACAGGGCCGGGGAGCTGTTTTTT. The V call is TRBV28, the J call TRBJ2-2; D is possibly TRBD1 (6 bases). The CDR3 runs to 14 residues. The germline V gene encodes CDR1 MDHEN and CDR2 SYDVKM. V dropped 8 bases and J dropped 6 bases, with 16 bases sitting between them.

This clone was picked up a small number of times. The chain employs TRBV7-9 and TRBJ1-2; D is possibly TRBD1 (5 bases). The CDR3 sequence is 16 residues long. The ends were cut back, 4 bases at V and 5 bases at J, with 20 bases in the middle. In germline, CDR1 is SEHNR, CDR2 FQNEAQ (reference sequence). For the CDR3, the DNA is TGTGCCAGCAGCTCGGGGGTCGGGGATATAAAATATGGCTACACCTTC. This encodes CASSSGVGDIKYGYTF. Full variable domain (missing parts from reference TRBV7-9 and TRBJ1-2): DTGVSQNPRHKITKRGQNVTFRCDPISEHNRLYWYRQTLGQGPEFLTYFQNEAQLEKSRLLSDRFSAERPKGSFSTLEIQRTEQGDSAMYLCASSSGVGDIKYGYTFGSGTRLTVV.

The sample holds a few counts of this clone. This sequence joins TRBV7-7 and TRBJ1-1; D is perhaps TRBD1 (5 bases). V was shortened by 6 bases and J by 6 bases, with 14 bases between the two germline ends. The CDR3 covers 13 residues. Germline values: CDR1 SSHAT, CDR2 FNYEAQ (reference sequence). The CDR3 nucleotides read TGTGCCAGCAGTCGAACCCAGGGCGCTGAAGCTTTCTTT. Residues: CASSRTQGAEAFF.